The source of this T cell receptor beta chain is a study of identical twins. Study results and caveats: Cord blood beta clonotypes that were abundant carried fewer insertions, and memory repertoires showed no such trend.

This clonotype has only a few counts. As yet, its antigen is unknown. V dropped 7 bases and J dropped 7 bases, with 19 bases sitting between them. There are 15 residues in the CDR3. TCRdb re-analysed the 5' RACE reads in MiXCR, keeping a single row per CDR3 protein. Of some 760,000 distinct CDR3 sequences listed, over 15% are singletons. These data were likewise used in another study, on T cells expressing NK-cell markers.

This receptor was obtained from a woman between 18 and 29 years old in good health. The chain employs TRBV12-3 or TRBV12-4 and TRBJ2-2, with D maybe TRBD1 (6 bases). The sequenced material came from PBMCs. For the CDR3, the DNA is TGTGCCAGCAAGGGGATGGGGGCAATGCACGGGGAGCTGTTTTTT. Residues: CASKGMGAMHGELFF.